Each of the 29 T cell receptor beta chains below was sequenced from the same sample in a study of cytomegalovirus exposure and HLA in healthy donors. The PCR made use of 60 Vbeta and 13 Jbeta primers. Measured with immunoSEQ multiplex PCR; TCRdb has only the in-frame clones, and not every one. The profile shows some 190,000 clones, about 85% of them singletons. Sequenced: PBMCs. These receptors all stem from a girl between 10 and 17 years old in good health and CMV-seropositive.

The chain is built from TRBV13 and TRBJ2-3; 13 positions match TRBD2. Germline values: CDR1 PRHDT, CDR2 FYEKMQ (reference sequence). The CDR3 spans 19 residues. V lost 1 base to trimming and J lost 5 bases; unmatched junction nucleotides: 12. The CDR3 spells CASSLEGLAGLRGEDTQYF. DNA for the CDR3: TGTGCCAGCAGCTTAGAGGGACTAGCGGGACTCCGGGGAGAAGATACGCAGTATTTT. The variable domain in full, with the rest retrieved from reference TRBV13 and TRBJ2-3, is AAGVIQSPRHLIKEKRETATLKCYPIPRHDTVYWYQQGPGQDPQFLISFYEKMQSDKGSIPDRFSAQQFSDYHSELNMSSLELGDSALYFCASSLEGLAGLRGEDTQYFGPGTRLTVL.

The rearrangement joins TRBV7-2 to TRBJ2-7, with TRBD2 as a possible D gene (5 bases). The CDR3 has 14 amino acids. Germline CDR1 and CDR2: SGHTA and FQGNSA. The V and J ends lost 4 bases and 0 bases respectively, with 10 bases between them. As DNA, the CDR3 is TGTGCCAGCAGCTCGAGGGCGAGCTCCTACGAGCAGTACTTC. As protein: CASSSRASSYEQYF.

This chain links TRBV30 with TRBJ2-3, with D possibly being TRBD1 (6 bases). V lost 3 bases and J 2 bases, leaving 12 bases between the germline ends. CDR1 is GTSNPN, CDR2 SVGIG, per germline (reference sequence). This CDR3 has 14 residues. CDR3 coding DNA: TGTGCCTGGAGGGACAGATATAACACAGATACGCAGTATTTT. Translating it yields CAWRDRYNTDTQYF.

This chain connects TRBV30 to TRBJ2-5; a possible D gene is TRBD1 (6 bases). The CDR3 consists of 14 residues. The ends were cut back, 2 bases at V and 4 bases at J, with 14 bases in the middle. The germline V gene has CDR1 GTSNPN and CDR2 SVGIG (reference sequence). The CDR3 region has the DNA TGTGCCTGGAGTCTGGGACATGGAGGAGAGACCCAGTACTTC. Protein sequence: CAWSLGHGGETQYF. Complete variable domain (other parts from reference TRBV30 and TRBJ2-5): SQTIHQWPATLVQPVGSPLSLECTVEGTSNPNLYWYRQAAGRGLQLLFYSVGIGQISSEVPQNLSASRPQDRQFILSSKKLLLSDSGFYLCAWSLGHGGETQYFGPGTRLLVL.

For this clone: Sequence at one end of the junction differs from germline and may be a read error. The chain is built from TRBV7-7 and TRBJ1-1; TRBD1 might be the D (5 bases). The CDR3 has 13 amino acids. CDR1 is SSHAT, CDR2 FNYEAQ, per germline (reference sequence). The CDR3 DNA follows: TGTGCTAGCAGCTTAGGGGCGAACACTGAAGCTTTCTTT. It codes for CASSLGANTEAFF.

This rearrangement joins TRBV6-1 to TRBJ1-2; 9 bases agree with TRBD1. The germline CDR1 and CDR2 sequences are MNHNS and SASEGT. Trimming removed 0 bases from V and 4 bases from J; junction bases left unmatched: 15. There are 19 residues in the CDR3. The CDR3 protein is CASSEAPGQGWSLRYGYTF. In DNA form, the CDR3 reads TGTGCCAGCAGTGAAGCTCCGGGACAGGGTTGGAGCCTTCGCTATGGCTACACCTTC.

The count of this clone is one. This chain connects TRBV5-1 to TRBJ2-7; D might be TRBD2 (6 bases). CDR3 length equals 15 residues. Germline V lookup: CDR1 SGHRS, CDR2 YFSETQ. V gave up 4 bases and J gave up 3 bases, with 17 bases separating them. Here the CDR3 reads CASSPVGAGNYEQYF. The DNA for the CDR3 is TGCGCCAGCAGCCCGGTCGGGGCGGGGAACTACGAGCAGTACTTC.

This chain joins TRBV6-1 and TRBJ1-5; 7 bases fit TRBD1. V shed 1 base and J 6 bases; nucleotides not matched to a gene: 6. CDR3 size: 15 residues. CDR1 MNHNS and CDR2 SASEGT come from the germline V gene. The CDR3 DNA sequence: TGTGCCAGCAGTGAAGGTTTAGAGGGGGCTCAGCCCCAGCATTTT. Translation gives CASSEGLEGAQPQHF.

The chain combines TRBV2 with TRBJ2-7; TRBD1 matches 7 bases. Germline V lookup: CDR1 SNHLY, CDR2 FYNNEI. CDR3 size: 15 residues. V dropped 10 bases and J dropped 1; count of bases not matched to a gene: 13. The DNA for the CDR3 is TGTGCCACCAAGACGATACTGGACAGGTCCTACGAGCAGTACTTC. Translating it yields CATKTILDRSYEQYF.

This CDR3 reads CASSSQGGPHTEAFF. In DNA, the CDR3 is TGTGCCAGCAGTTCCCAGGGAGGGCCGCACACTGAAGCTTTCTTT. This sequence joins TRBV6-5 and TRBJ1-1; a weak D match, TRBD1 (5 bases). The germline gives CDR1 MNHEY, CDR2 SVGAGI. V was cut by 4 bases and J by 3 bases, with 15 bases left in between. The CDR3 totals 15 residues.

The rearrangement joins TRBV25-1 to TRBJ1-1, with D unresolved. CDR1 and CDR2 (germline): MGHDK, SYGVNS. Between the trimmed V and J ends, which lost 5 bases and 0 bases, there was a span of 16 bases. The CDR3 runs to 16 residues. CDR3 in amino acids: CASSRRSGKMNTEAFF. As DNA, the CDR3 is TGTGCCAGCAGTAGACGGTCCGGGAAAATGAACACTGAAGCTTTCTTT.

The rearrangement links TRBV6-1 to TRBJ2-7; 8 bases are shared with TRBD1. Trimming removed 3 bases from V and 1 base from J; junction bases left unmatched: 5. The CDR3 spans 15 residues. Germline CDR1 MNHNS, CDR2 SASEGT. This CDR3 reads CASSDSHRGSYEQYF. The CDR3 DNA follows: TGTGCCAGCAGTGATTCTCACAGGGGGTCCTACGAGCAGTACTTC.

The chain employs TRBV15 and TRBJ1-4; D call uncertain. The CDR3 loop spans 15 amino acids. V lost 1 base, J lost 8 bases, and 14 bases lay in between. Germline assignment: CDR1 LNHNV and CDR2 YYDKDF (reference sequence). CDR3 in DNA: TGTGCCACCAGCAGAGGCGGGGTGGTTGAAGAAAAACTGTTTTTT. This gives the protein CATSRGGVVEEKLFF. Full variable domain (rest looked up from reference TRBV15 and TRBJ1-4): DAMVIQNPRYQVTQFGKPVTLSCSQTLNHNVMYWYQQKSSQAPKLLFHYYDKDFNNEADTPDNFQSRRPNTSFCFLDIRSPGLGDTAMYLCATSRGGVVEEKLFFGSGTQLSVL.

The chain combines TRBV6-1 with TRBJ2-1, with TRBD2 identical over 11 bases. V shed 4 bases, J shed 8 bases, and the junction held 10 bases outside the gene matches. The CDR3 length is 16 residues. Germline-derived CDR1 and CDR2 are MNHNS and SASEGT. DNA for the CDR3: TGTGCCAGCAGTGGAATAGCGGGAGGGCCGTTCCATGAGCAGTTCTTC. As protein: CASSGIAGGPFHEQFF.

The chain has TRBV27 and TRBJ1-2; D is unresolved. The germline V gene encodes CDR1 MNHEY and CDR2 SMNVEV (reference sequence). The CDR3 loop spans 12 amino acids. Between the trimmed V and J ends, which lost 5 bases and 2 bases, there was a span of 6 bases. The CDR3: CASSDSNYGYTF. The CDR3 DNA follows: TGTGCCAGCAGTGACTCAAACTATGGCTACACCTTC.

The chain carries TRBV11-3 and TRBJ2-2; tentatively, D is TRBD2 (6 bases). CDR1 is SGHNT and CDR2 is YENEEA in the germline V gene. The V gene lost 5 bases and the J gene lost 6 bases, with 13 bases spanning the gap. The CDR3 covers 14 residues. Here the CDR3 DNA reads TGTGCCAGCAGCCCTGATGGGGGGTCCGGGGAGCTGTTTTTT. Protein: CASSPDGGSGELFF.

The rearrangement links TRBV15 to TRBJ1-2; D uncertain. Germline V gene sequence: CDR1 LNHNV, CDR2 YYDKDF (reference sequence). This CDR3 has 14 amino acids. V was clipped by 2 bases and J by 4 bases, with 11 bases between them. The CDR3 coding sequence is TGTGCCACCAGCAGACGGGTGGTTGGCTATGGCTACACCTTC. Its translation: CATSRRVVGYGYTF.

Worth noting for this clone: At one boundary the junction diverges from the germline segment, which might be a read error. The chain links TRBV4-2 to TRBJ2-4; D perhaps matches TRBD2 (5 bases). The V gene's germline CDR1 is LGHNA and CDR2 YNFKEQ. The CDR3 sequence is 15 residues long. The CDR3 DNA follows: TGTGGCAGCAGCCAAGGGTCTTCTGGCGGGAACATTCAGTACTTC. Translation: CGSSQGSSGGNIQYF.

This clone has a handful of counts. The rearrangement links TRBV5-4 to TRBJ1-2; no clear D. CDR1 and CDR2 from the germline V gene are SGHNT and YYREEE (reference sequence). The CDR3 loop spans 12 amino acids. V lost 0 bases to trimming and J lost 5 bases, with 5 bases between them. The CDR3 DNA follows: TGTGCCAGCAGCTTGGCGGGGTATGGCTACACCTTC. Protein sequence: CASSLAGYGYTF.

This clone was counted between two and nine times. V usage is TRBV6-5 and J usage is TRBJ1-2, with 7 bases lining up with TRBD1. The CDR3 length is 14 residues. J gave up 8 bases and V 4 bases, and 10 bases lay outside the gene matches. Germline CDR1 MNHEY, CDR2 SVGAGI. This chain's CDR3 is CASSSGQAPGGYTF. Written as DNA, the CDR3 is TGTGCCAGCAGTTCAGGACAGGCCCCAGGCGGCTACACCTTC.

The chain is built from TRBV5-4 and TRBJ2-7, with a tentative D call TRBD1 (7 bases). The germline V gene encodes CDR1 SGHNT and CDR2 YYREEE (reference sequence). The length of the CDR3 is 14 residues. Trimming took 4 bases from V and 7 from J, leaving 18 bases between them. The CDR3 loop is CASSPQGGSREQYF. DNA for the CDR3: TGTGCCAGCAGCCCCCAGGGGGGCAGCCGGGAGCAGTACTTC.

The CDR3 coding sequence is TGTGCCAGTAGTTTACAGGGAGCGGCCTACTACGAGCAGTACTTC. Translated, it gives CASSLQGAAYYEQYF. The chain is built from TRBV19 and TRBJ2-7; D is perhaps TRBD1 (6 bases). The germline CDR1 and CDR2 sequences are LNHDA and SQIVND (reference sequence). This CDR3 has 15 amino acids. Trimming stripped 5 bases from V and 3 bases from J, with 17 bases between.

V gene TRBV19 combines with J gene TRBJ2-7; TRBD1 aligns across 10 bases. Trimming at V came to 1 base and at J to 6 bases, leaving 3 bases not matched to a gene. The CDR3 has 14 residues. CDR1 is LNHDA, CDR2 SQIVND, per germline (reference sequence). The DNA of the CDR3 is TGTGCCAGTAGTATAGCGACAGGGGGCACCGAGCAGTACTTC. It yields the protein CASSIATGGTEQYF.

The CDR3 protein is CASSLKVPPLATGYGYTF. DNA for the CDR3: TGTGCCAGCAGTTTAAAAGTGCCTCCGCTTGCCACTGGCTATGGCTACACCTTC. The genes are TRBV27 and TRBJ1-2, with D unclear. The CDR3 has 18 residues. Germline V lookup: CDR1 MNHEY, CDR2 SMNVEV (reference sequence). V dropped 2 bases and J dropped 4 bases, with 23 bases sitting between them.

V and J are TRBV6-5 and TRBJ1-2; the match to TRBD1 covers 10 bases. CDR3 length equals 14 residues. CDR1 and CDR2 (germline): MNHEY, SVGAGI. J was trimmed by 8 bases and V by 2 bases; bases with no gene match: 5. CDR3 DNA sequence: TGTGCCAGCAGTTACCAGGGACAGGGGAGCGGCTACACCTTC. This encodes CASSYQGQGSGYTF.

Details on this clone: Within the sample, other DNA sequences also encode this same CDR3. The rearrangement links TRBV5-4 to TRBJ2-7; possible D gene TRBD2, 5 bases. Trimming stripped 1 base from V and 0 bases from J, with 5 bases between. Looked up from germline, CDR1 is SGHNT and CDR2 is YYREEE (reference sequence). The CDR3 totals 13 residues. The CDR3 nucleotides are TGTGCCAGCAGCTTGACTAGCTCCTACGAGCAGTACTTC. It specifies CASSLTSSYEQYF.

J is TRBJ2-2 and V is TRBV27; TRBD1 matches at 10 bases. CDR3 length: 20 residues. Germline values: CDR1 MNHEY, CDR2 SMNVEV (reference sequence). Trimming at V came to 0 bases and at J to 3 bases, leaving 13 bases not matched to a gene. This CDR3 reads CASSLSIRSWTGGDTGELFF. In DNA, the CDR3 is TGTGCCAGCAGTTTATCGATCCGGAGTTGGACAGGGGGTGACACCGGGGAGCTGTTTTTT.

This chain joins TRBV11-3 and TRBJ1-3, with D possibly TRBD1 on 5 matching bases. The CDR3 totals 13 residues. Germline loops: CDR1 SGHNT, CDR2 YENEEA. Trimming shortened V by 6 bases and J by 9 bases, and 15 bases separated the two germline ends. This chain's CDR3 is CASSGDGGVTIYF. The CDR3 DNA is TGTGCCAGCAGTGGGGACGGGGGTGTCACCATATATTTT.

The V call is TRBV7-8, the J call TRBJ2-4, with TRBD2 matching over 13 bases. J was trimmed by 7 bases and V by 4 bases; bases with no gene match: 7. Germline V gene lookup returns CDR1 SGHVS and CDR2 FQNEAQ. The CDR3 extends over 16 amino acids. The CDR3: CASSSVGTSGMNIQYF. CDR3 in DNA: TGTGCCAGCAGCTCAGTAGGGACTAGCGGGATGAACATTCAGTACTTC. Drawing the rest from reference TRBV7-8 and TRBJ2-4, the complete variable domain is GAGVSQSPRYKVAKRGQDVALRCDPISGHVSLFWYQQALGQGPEFLTYFQNEAQLDKSGLPSDRFFAERPEGSVSTLKIQRTQQEDSAVYLCASSSVGTSGMNIQYFGAGTRLSVL.